These 20 T cell receptor beta chains share one sample of origin, sequenced in a study of shared clonotypes between healthy human individuals. Libraries were prepared by immunoSEQ multiplex PCR; TCRdb keeps only in-frame clonotypes and omits some of them. The top ten hold 0.13% of the sample, which has about 2 million clones, over 85% seen once. Sample: naive CD4+ T cells sorted from blood. Subset noted: CD45RA+ positively selected. These receptors were obtained from a man younger than 35 in good health.

This clone has just one count. The rearrangement links TRBV4-3 to TRBJ1-3; TRBD1 matches at 8 bases. Germline trimming cut 1 base from V and 7 bases from J; bases unmatched to any gene: 6. Germline CDR1 and CDR2: LGHNA and YSLEER. The CDR3 totals 15 residues. As DNA, the CDR3 is TGCGCCAGCAGCCAAGGGACAGGGCAAAGTAACACCATATATTTT. Protein product: CASSQGTGQSNTIYF.

The chain couples TRBV7-9 to TRBJ2-3, with TRBD2 identical over 13 bases. CDR1 is SEHNR and CDR2 is FQNEAQ in the germline V gene (reference sequence). The CDR3 covers 16 residues. J was trimmed by 6 bases and V by 4 bases; bases with no gene match: 7. CDR3 in amino acids: CASSSRTSGGPDTQYF. The CDR3 DNA is TGTGCCAGCAGCTCCCGGACTAGCGGGGGCCCGGATACGCAGTATTTT.

The chain uses TRBV6-1 and TRBJ2-2; D remains ambiguous. CDR1 and CDR2 (germline): MNHNS, SASEGT. Trimming removed 3 bases from V and 6 bases from J, with 8 bases in between. The CDR3 consists of 13 residues. The CDR3 spells CASSESRPGELFF. In DNA form, the CDR3 reads TGTGCCAGCAGTGAGTCAAGGCCCGGGGAGCTGTTTTTT.

This clone was seen just once. The chain has TRBV6-4 and TRBJ1-1, with D unclear. Trimming left V 6 bases short and J 5 bases short, with 16 bases between. CDR1 and CDR2 from the germline V gene are MRHNA and SNTAGT. This CDR3 region has 14 residues. The CDR3: CASRGLAGLTEAFF. In DNA form, the CDR3 reads TGTGCCAGCAGGGGTCTGGCAGGATTGACTGAAGCTTTCTTT.

The V gene is TRBV7-2, the J gene TRBJ1-2; possible D gene TRBD1, 5 bases. Per germline, CDR1 SGHTA and CDR2 FQGNSA. The V end was cut by 5 bases, the J end by 8 bases, with 15 bases between. The CDR3 runs to 13 residues. CDR3 sequence reads: CASSPGTVGGYTF. CDR3 nucleotide sequence: TGTGCCAGCAGCCCCGGGACGGTGGGGGGCTACACCTTC.

The genes are TRBV28 and TRBJ1-3, with D maybe TRBD1 (6 bases). Between the trimmed V and J ends, which lost 8 bases and 3 bases, there was a span of 14 bases. The V gene's germline CDR1 is MDHEN and CDR2 SYDVKM. The CDR3 length is 14 residues. The CDR3 here is CASRGQLIGNTIYF. CDR3 nucleotides: TGTGCCAGCCGTGGACAGCTAATTGGAAACACCATATATTTT. Full variable domain (rest looked up from reference TRBV28 and TRBJ1-3): DVKVTQSSRYLVKRTGEKVFLECVQDMDHENMFWYRQDPGLGLRLIYFSYDVKMKEKGDIPEGYSVSREKKERFSLILESASTNQTSMYLCASRGQLIGNTIYFGEGSWLTVV.

The chain is built from TRBV4-1 and TRBJ1-5, with unresolved D. Trimming pared 4 bases from V and 1 base from J, leaving 8 bases between. This CDR3 comprises 14 residues. Germline CDR1 reads MGHRA; CDR2 reads YSYEKL. CDR3 sequence: CASSRQGSNQPQHF. The CDR3 DNA follows: TGCGCCAGCAGCCGTCAAGGGAGCAATCAGCCCCAGCATTTT.

V is TRBV29-1 and J is TRBJ1-5; D not resolved. The CDR3 is 15 amino acids. CDR1 is SQVTM and CDR2 is ANQGSEA in the germline V gene. Trimming left V 4 bases short and J 2 bases short, with 15 bases between. The CDR3 nucleotides are TGCAGCGTTGTGGCCGGCGGAAGCGGCAATCAGCCCCAGCATTTT. Amino acids: CSVVAGGSGNQPQHF.

The CDR3 loop is CASSPYWRERANEQFF. CDR3 bases: TGTGCCAGCAGCCCCTATTGGCGGGAGAGGGCCAATGAGCAGTTCTTC. The J gene is TRBJ2-1, the V gene TRBV9; 7 bases line up with TRBD2. Germline V lookup: CDR1 SGDLS, CDR2 YYNGEE. The CDR3 spans 16 residues. The J segment lost 6 bases and the V segment lost 4 bases, leaving 13 bases of the junction unmatched.

The chain links TRBV11-2 to TRBJ2-7, with 12 bases identical to TRBD1. CDR1 SGHAT and CDR2 FQNNGV come from the germline V gene. The junction had 5 bases not matched to a gene; V was cut back by 4 bases and J by 4 bases. This CDR3 has 15 residues. The CDR3 loop is CASSSWGQGAYEQYF. In DNA form, the CDR3 reads TGTGCCAGCAGCTCCTGGGGACAGGGGGCTTACGAGCAGTACTTC.

This chain joins TRBV15 and TRBJ1-1; D is possibly TRBD1 (5 bases). CDR1 LNHNV and CDR2 YYDKDF come from the germline V gene (reference sequence). The CDR3 totals 15 residues. The V end lost 1 base, the J end lost 7 bases, and 16 bases lay between the germline ends. The CDR3 is CATSRVERQGSEAFF. Here the CDR3 DNA reads TGTGCCACCAGCAGAGTAGAAAGGCAGGGAAGTGAAGCTTTCTTT.

The chain recombines TRBV5-6 with TRBJ2-1; D remains ambiguous. From germline, CDR1 is SGHDT and CDR2 YYEEEE. Trimming shortened V by 4 bases and J by 0 bases, and 14 bases separated the two germline ends. The CDR3 is made up of 16 amino acids. The CDR3 DNA reads TGTGCCAGCAGCCCCCAGGTGCGGACCTCCTACAATGAGCAGTTCTTC. The encoded protein is CASSPQVRTSYNEQFF.

A single count supports this clone. This chain links TRBV18 with TRBJ1-2, with D possibly being TRBD1 (6 bases). This CDR3 is built from 14 residues. Trimming shortened V by 4 bases and J by 3 bases, and 12 bases separated the two germline ends. The V gene's germline CDR1 is KGHSH and CDR2 LQKENI. This CDR3 is CASSHPGGDYGYTF. CDR3 sequence (DNA): TGTGCCAGCTCACATCCGGGGGGCGACTATGGCTACACCTTC.

V gene TRBV5-1 combines with J gene TRBJ2-2; possibly TRBD1 for D (6 bases). The V end lost 0 bases, the J end lost 4 bases, and 13 bases lay between the germline ends. The CDR3 runs to 16 residues. Germline lookup yields CDR1 SGHRS and CDR2 YFSETQ. Here the CDR3 reads CASSLEGGKGTGELFF. In nucleotides, the CDR3 is TGCGCCAGCAGCTTGGAAGGGGGAAAAGGCACCGGGGAGCTGTTTTTT.

The chain carries TRBV7-8 and TRBJ1-2; TRBD1 matches at 7 bases. Trimming took 5 bases from V and 2 from J; bases not matched to a gene: 5. Germline loops: CDR1 SGHVS, CDR2 FQNEAQ. The CDR3 runs to 14 residues. The CDR3 coding sequence is TGTGCCAGCAGCCAGACGACAGGGAACTATGGCTACACCTTC. It codes for CASSQTTGNYGYTF.

CDR3 nucleotide sequence: TGCAGCGTTGCCTCCACCGGGACAGGTAGCAATCAGCCCCAGCATTTT. Amino acids: CSVASTGTGSNQPQHF. The chain links TRBV29-1 to TRBJ1-5; 8 nucleotides line up with TRBD1. CDR1 SQVTM and CDR2 ANQGSEA come from the germline V gene. V was clipped by 4 bases and J by 0 bases; unmatched bases: 8. CDR3 length: 16 residues.

The CDR3 DNA is TGTGCCAGCAGCTTATGGGGGGATGATGAAAAACTGTTTTTT. Amino acids: CASSLWGDDEKLFF. V gene TRBV7-9 combines with J gene TRBJ1-4, with a weak D call TRBD1 (5 bases). The ends were cut back, 2 bases at V and 6 bases at J, with 10 bases in the middle. The CDR3 totals 14 residues. Germline V lookup: CDR1 SEHNR, CDR2 FQNEAQ (reference sequence).

V gene TRBV19 combines with J gene TRBJ2-7, with 7 bases lining up with TRBD1. V was clipped by 6 bases and J by 11 bases; unmatched bases: 7. The CDR3 loop spans 11 amino acids. CDR1 and CDR2 (germline): LNHDA, SQIVND (reference sequence). CDR3 amino acids: CASRVRDSKYF. The CDR3 DNA reads TGTGCCAGTAGGGTCCGGGACAGTAAGTACTTC.

This chain joins TRBV11-2 and TRBJ1-3; perhaps TRBD1 as D (6 bases). This CDR3 comprises 13 residues. Germline V gene data show CDR1 as SGHAT and CDR2 as FQNNGV. With 1 base removed from V and 7 bases from J, the gap between germline ends came to 8 bases. This chain's CDR3 is CASSLVQGNTIYF. The CDR3 region has the DNA TGTGCCAGCAGCTTAGTCCAGGGGAACACCATATATTTT.

The chain carries TRBV10-3 and TRBJ2-7, with 9 bases lining up with TRBD1. Germline V gene lookup returns CDR1 ENHRY and CDR2 SYGVKD. Trimming removed 4 bases from V and 0 bases from J; junction bases left unmatched: 7. This CDR3 is built from 16 residues. DNA of the CDR3: TGTGCCATCAGTGCTCATGGGACAGGGAGCTCCTACGAGCAGTACTTC. Its protein is CAISAHGTGSSYEQYF.